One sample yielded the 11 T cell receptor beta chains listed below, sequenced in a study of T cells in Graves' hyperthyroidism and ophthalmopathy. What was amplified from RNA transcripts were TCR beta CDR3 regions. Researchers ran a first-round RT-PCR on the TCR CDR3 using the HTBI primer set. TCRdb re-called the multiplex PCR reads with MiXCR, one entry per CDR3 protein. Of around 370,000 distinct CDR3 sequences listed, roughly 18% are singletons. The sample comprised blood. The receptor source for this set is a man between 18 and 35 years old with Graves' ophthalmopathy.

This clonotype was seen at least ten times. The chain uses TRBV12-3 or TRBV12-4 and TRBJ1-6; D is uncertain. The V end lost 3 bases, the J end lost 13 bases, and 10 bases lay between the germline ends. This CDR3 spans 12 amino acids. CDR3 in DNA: TGTGCCAGCAGTTTGGTGAGGATTCCCCTCCACTTT. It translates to CASSLVRIPLHF.

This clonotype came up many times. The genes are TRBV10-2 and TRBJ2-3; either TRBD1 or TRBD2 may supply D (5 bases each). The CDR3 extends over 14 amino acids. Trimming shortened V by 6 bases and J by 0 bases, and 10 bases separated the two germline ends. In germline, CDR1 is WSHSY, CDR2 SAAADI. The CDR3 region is CASRRGPSTDTQYF. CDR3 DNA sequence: TGCGCCAGCAGGAGGGGCCCCAGCACAGATACGCAGTATTTT.

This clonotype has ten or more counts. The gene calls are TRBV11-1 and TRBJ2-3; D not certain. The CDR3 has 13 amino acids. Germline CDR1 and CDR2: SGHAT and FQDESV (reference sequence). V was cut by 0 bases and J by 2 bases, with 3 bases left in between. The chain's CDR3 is CASSLAPTDTQYF. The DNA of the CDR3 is TGTGCCAGCAGCTTAGCCCCCACAGATACGCAGTATTTT.

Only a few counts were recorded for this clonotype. In nucleotides, the CDR3 is TGTGCCAGCGAGGTGGCTGGCGAGTACTTC. Residues: CASEVAGEYF. The V gene is TRBV6-8, the J gene TRBJ2-5; D unresolved. Germline assignment: CDR1 MNHGY and CDR2 SAAAGT. The CDR3 extends over 10 amino acids. The V end was cut by 8 bases, the J end by 12 bases, with 13 bases between.

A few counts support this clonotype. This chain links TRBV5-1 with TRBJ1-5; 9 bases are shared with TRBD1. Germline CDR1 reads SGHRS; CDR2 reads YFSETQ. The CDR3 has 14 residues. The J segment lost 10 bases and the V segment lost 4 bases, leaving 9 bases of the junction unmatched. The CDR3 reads CASSLRTGEGPQHF. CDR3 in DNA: TGCGCCAGCAGCCTACGGACAGGGGAAGGACCCCAGCATTTT.

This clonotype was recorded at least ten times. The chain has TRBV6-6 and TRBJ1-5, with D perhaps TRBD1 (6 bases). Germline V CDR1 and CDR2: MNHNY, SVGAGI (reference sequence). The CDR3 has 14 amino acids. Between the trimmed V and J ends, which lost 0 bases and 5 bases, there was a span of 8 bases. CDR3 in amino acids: CASSYSDSYQPQHF. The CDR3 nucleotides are TGTGCCAGCAGTTACTCGGACAGTTATCAGCCCCAGCATTTT.

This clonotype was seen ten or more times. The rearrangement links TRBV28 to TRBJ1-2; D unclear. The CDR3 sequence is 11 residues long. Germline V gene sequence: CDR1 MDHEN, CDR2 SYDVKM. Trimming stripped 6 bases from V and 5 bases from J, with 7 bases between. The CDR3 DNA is TGTGCCAGCAGGGCGGAGTATGGCTACACCTTC. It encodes CASRAEYGYTF.

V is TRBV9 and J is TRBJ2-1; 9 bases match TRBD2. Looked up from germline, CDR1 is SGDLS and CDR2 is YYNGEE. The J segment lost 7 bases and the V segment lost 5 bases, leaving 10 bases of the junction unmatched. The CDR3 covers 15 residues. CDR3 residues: CASSSESGGPNEQFF. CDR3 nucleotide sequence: TGTGCCAGCAGTTCAGAGAGCGGGGGGCCTAATGAGCAGTTCTTC. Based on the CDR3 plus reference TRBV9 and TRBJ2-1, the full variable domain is DSGVTQTPKHLITATGQRVTLRCSPRSGDLSVYWYQQSLDQGLQFLIQYYNGEERAKGNILERFSAQQFPDLHSELNLSSLELGDSALYFCASSSESGGPNEQFFGPGTRLTVL.

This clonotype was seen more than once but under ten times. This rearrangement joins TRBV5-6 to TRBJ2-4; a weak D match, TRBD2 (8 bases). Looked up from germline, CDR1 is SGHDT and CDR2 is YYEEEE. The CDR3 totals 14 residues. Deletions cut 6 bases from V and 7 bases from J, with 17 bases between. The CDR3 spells CASTVTGTRNIQYF. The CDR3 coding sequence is TGTGCCAGCACCGTGACAGGGACTAGGAACATTCAGTACTTC. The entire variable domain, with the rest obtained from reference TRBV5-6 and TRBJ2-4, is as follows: DAGVTQSPTHLIKTRGQQVTLRCSPKSGHDTVSWYQQALGQGPQFIFQYYEEEERQRGNFPDRFSGHQFPNYSSELNVNALLLGDSALYLCASTVTGTRNIQYFGAGTRLSVL.

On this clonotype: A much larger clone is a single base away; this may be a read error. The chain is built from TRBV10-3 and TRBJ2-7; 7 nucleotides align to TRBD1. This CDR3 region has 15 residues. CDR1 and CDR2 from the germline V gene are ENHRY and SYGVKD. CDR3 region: CVISEGRDSSYEQYF. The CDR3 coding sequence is TGTGTCATCAGTGAGGGTAGGGACAGCTCCTACGAGCAGTACTTC.

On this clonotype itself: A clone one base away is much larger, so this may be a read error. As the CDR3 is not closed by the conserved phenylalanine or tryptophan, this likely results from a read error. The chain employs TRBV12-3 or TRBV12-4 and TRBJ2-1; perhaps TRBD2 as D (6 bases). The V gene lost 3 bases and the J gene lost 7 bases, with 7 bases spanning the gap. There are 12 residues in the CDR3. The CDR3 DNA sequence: TGTGCCAGCAGTTTCGGGGGAAATGAGCAGTTCCTC. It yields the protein CASSFGGNEQFL.